One TCR beta chain is described in this entry. Produced via immunoSEQ multiplex PCR; TCRdb's table is partial and in-frame only. In the table there are 75,000 to 85,000 clones, 70% to 90% of which are singletons. The data are from a study of T cell responses to AZD1222 COVID-19 vaccine. The receptor comes from an adult who received the AZD1222 COVID-19 vaccine. This material consisted of peripheral blood, taken 28 days after the second AZD1222 dose.

The CDR3 DNA reads as TGTGCCAGCGGCGAGGATGTCCATTCACCCCTCCACTTT. Its translation is CASGEDVHSPLHF. The chain carries TRBV2 and TRBJ1-6; no definite D call. Germline loops: CDR1 SNHLY, CDR2 FYNNEI. The CDR3 has 13 amino acids. Trimming took 8 bases from V and 8 from J, leaving 13 bases between them.